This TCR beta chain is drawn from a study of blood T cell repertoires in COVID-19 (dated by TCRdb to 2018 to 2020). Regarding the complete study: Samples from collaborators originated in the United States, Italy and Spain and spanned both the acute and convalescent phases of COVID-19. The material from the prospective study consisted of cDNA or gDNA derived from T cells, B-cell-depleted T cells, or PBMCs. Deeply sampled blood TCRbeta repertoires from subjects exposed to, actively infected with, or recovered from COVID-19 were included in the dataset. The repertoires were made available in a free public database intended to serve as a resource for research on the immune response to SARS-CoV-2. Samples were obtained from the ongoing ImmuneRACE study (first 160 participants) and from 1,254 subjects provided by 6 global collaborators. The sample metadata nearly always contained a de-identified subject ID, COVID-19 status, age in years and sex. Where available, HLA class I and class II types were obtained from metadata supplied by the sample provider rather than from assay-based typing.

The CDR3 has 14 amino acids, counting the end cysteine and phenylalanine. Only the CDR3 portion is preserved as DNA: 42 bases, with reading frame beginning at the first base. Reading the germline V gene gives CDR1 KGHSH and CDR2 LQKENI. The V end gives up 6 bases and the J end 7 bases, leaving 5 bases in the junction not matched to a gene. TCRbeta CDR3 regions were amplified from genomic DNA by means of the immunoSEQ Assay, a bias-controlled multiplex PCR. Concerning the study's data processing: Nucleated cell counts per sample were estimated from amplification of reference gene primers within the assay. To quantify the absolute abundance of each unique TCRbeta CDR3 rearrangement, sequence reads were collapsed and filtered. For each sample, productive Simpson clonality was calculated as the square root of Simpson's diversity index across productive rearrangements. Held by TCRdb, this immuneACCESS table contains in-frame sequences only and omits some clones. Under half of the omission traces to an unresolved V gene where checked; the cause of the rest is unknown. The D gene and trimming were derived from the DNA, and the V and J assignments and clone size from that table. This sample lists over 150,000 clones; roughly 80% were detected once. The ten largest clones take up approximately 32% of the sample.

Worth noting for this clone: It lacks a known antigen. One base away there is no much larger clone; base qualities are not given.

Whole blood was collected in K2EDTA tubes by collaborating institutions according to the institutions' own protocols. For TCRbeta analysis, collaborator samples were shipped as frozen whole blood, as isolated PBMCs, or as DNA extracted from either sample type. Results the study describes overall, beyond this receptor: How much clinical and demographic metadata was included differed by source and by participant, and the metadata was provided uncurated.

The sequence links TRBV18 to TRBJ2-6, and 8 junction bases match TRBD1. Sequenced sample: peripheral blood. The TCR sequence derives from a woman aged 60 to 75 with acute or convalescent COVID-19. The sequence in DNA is TGTGCCAGCTCCGGGACAGGCCGAGCCAACGTCCTGACTTTC. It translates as CASSGTGRANVLTF.